This T cell receptor (beta chain) is drawn from a study of blood T cell repertoires in COVID-19. As for the study in general: Samples of COVID-19 (acute and convalescent) were obtained from the United States, Italy and Spain. T cells, B-cell-depleted T cells, or PBMCs provided the cDNA or gDNA that served as material.

The CDR3 length is 15 residues. With 7 bases clipped from V and 9 bases from J, the junction kept 8 bases outside the gene matches. Germline CDR1 and CDR2: MNHNY and SVGAGI (reference sequence). As processed by the authors: Estimation of nucleated cell counts relied on the amplification of reference gene primers. Assay: immunoSEQ multiplex PCR; the TCRdb copy retains only in-frame clones and omits some. The DNA was the basis for D and trimming; V, J and clone size are from that table. This table has approximately 150,000 clones, approximately 87% appearing once. Sequencing was carried out using peripheral blood. This TCR derives from a man older than 75 with acute or convalescent COVID-19. V is TRBV6-6 and J is TRBJ2-1, with 14 bases aligning to TRBD2. CDR3 sequence (DNA): TGTGCCAGCAAGATGGGACTAGCGGGAGCCGGTGAGCAGTTCTTC. It translates to CASKMGLAGAGEQFF.